One sample yielded the 2 T cell receptor beta chains listed below, sequenced in a study of T-cell reconstitution after alpha-beta-depleted transplantation in children (dated by TCRdb to 2016 to 2017). The sample's treatment or condition label, decoded: allogeneic hematopoietic cell transplantation with graft depleted of TCRalphabeta T cells and CD19 B cells. Receptor amplification or capture employed PCR. Instrument on record: Illumina HiSeq 2500. To normalize quantification of the TCRbeta repertoire, the TCR libraries were built with molecular barcoding that relied on unique molecular identifiers. The raw public data were reprocessed by TCRdb itself: fastp quality trimming at Q25, MiXCR clonotype calling, in-frame beta chains only. Under each unique CDR3 protein, matching rows form one entry showing the most common genes and DNA. The sample profile shows a few hundred thousand distinct CDR3 sequences; 25% to 30% of them were found once. The leading ten clones occupy 30% to 40% of the sample.

The source material was PBMCs, sampled before TCRalphabeta/CD19-depleted stem cell transplant. These receptor sequences come from a boy younger than two with Wiskott-Aldrich syndrome, due to receive a stem cell transplant.

The CDR3 coding sequence is TGTGCCAGCAGTGAAGCCAGCCCCGAGACCCAGTACTTC. It specifies CASSEASPETQYF. The gene calls are TRBV2 and TRBJ2-5; D unresolved. Between the trimmed V and J ends, which lost 0 bases and 5 bases, there was a span of 7 bases. CDR3 length equals 13 residues. Germline V gene sequence: CDR1 SNHLY, CDR2 FYNNEI. Full variable domain (remainder filled in from reference TRBV2 and TRBJ2-5): EPEVTQTPSHQVTQMGQEVILRCVPISNHLYFYWYRQILGQKVEFLVSFYNNEISEKSEIFDDQFSVERPDGSNFTLKIRSTKLEDSAMYFCASSEASPETQYFGPGTRLLVL.

This clonotype was detected a few times. V usage is TRBV4-2 and J usage is TRBJ2-2; D is uncertain. V lost 6 bases and J 5 bases, leaving 16 bases between the germline ends. The CDR3 has 15 amino acids. Germline loops: CDR1 LGHNA, CDR2 YNFKEQ. CDR3 nucleotides: TGTGCCAGCAGTGGGCAACTTTCTCCTACCGGGGAGCTGTTTTTT. Translating it yields CASSGQLSPTGELFF.